The T cell receptor (beta chain) under discussion was sequenced for a study of T cells in Graves' hyperthyroidism and ophthalmopathy. Study-level findings and limits: Also found in blood were most expanded thyroid clonotypes above 0.001.

This clonotype was seen many times. The antigen remains undetermined. Amplification of TCR beta CDR3 regions used RNA as the template. Carried out on the TCR CDR3, a first-round RT-PCR used the HTBI primer set. From the multiplex PCR reads, TCRdb called clonotypes with MiXCR, one entry per CDR3 protein. Among almost 600,000 distinct CDR3 sequences listed, 40% to 55% were seen once. Germline CDR1 is DFQATT and CDR2 is SNEGSKA (reference sequence). CDR3 length: 14 amino acids. Trimming took off 5 bases at V and 2 bases at J, with 13 bases between the two ends. Source material: peripheral blood or thyroid tissue (not recorded which). J is TRBJ1-3 and V is TRBV20-1, with a possible D match to TRBD1 (5 bases). The source is a young woman with Graves' hyperthyroidism. CDR3 in amino acids: CSAVRDRAGNTIYF. The CDR3 coding sequence is TGCAGTGCTGTCCGGGACCGAGCTGGAAACACCATATATTTT.